This T cell receptor beta chain was sequenced in a study of CD8 T cells in Susac syndrome. Reverse transcription of about 0.45 to 1 ug RNA used random hexamers. TCRdb redid the calling of the immunoSEQ multiplex PCR reads with MiXCR, one entry per CDR3 protein. This sample carries a few hundred thousand distinct CDR3 sequences, 95% of them seen once, and the ten largest clones take roughly 0.1%. The study sequenced TCR beta in blood CD8+ and CD4+ T cells. TEMRA cells were FACS-enriched, with CD8+ and CD4+ T cells isolated negatively. The germline V gene has CDR1 SGDLS and CDR2 YYNGEE. Germline trimming cut 0 bases from V and 5 bases from J; bases unmatched to any gene: 8. The CDR3 runs 15 residues.

The specimen sequenced was CD4+ T cells from PBMCs. The chain joins TRBV9 to TRBJ2-7, with 7 bases fitting TRBD2. The receptor comes from a human donor with multiple sclerosis. The CDR3 DNA reads TGTGCCAGCAGCGTAGAAGGCGGGAGAAACAACGAGCAGTACTTC. Amino acids: CASSVEGGRNNEQYF.